The 7 T cell receptor beta chains presented below share a single source sample, sequenced in a study of CD8+ T cells in alopecia areata. The sequencing template was cDNA reverse transcribed from extracted RNA. Assay used: immunoSEQ multiplex PCR; TCRdb lists only in-frame clones, some missing. This table holds about 200,000 clones, under 40% found once. The treatment is: oral pan-JAK inhibitor, 5-10 mg twice daily. Sequenced here: CD4+ T cells sorted from blood, sampled between weeks 30 and 35, from a patient treated with tofacitinib. All receptors derive from a human donor with alopecia areata.

The CDR3 spells CASSASGGNEQYF. As DNA, the CDR3 is TGTGCCAGCAGCGCTAGCGGGGGTAACGAGCAGTACTTC. The chain employs TRBV9 and TRBJ2-7, with 10 bases matching TRBD2. The junction had 2 bases not matched to a gene; V was cut back by 3 bases and J by 5 bases. From germline, CDR1 is SGDLS and CDR2 YYNGEE. The CDR3 is 13 amino acids.

This clone was detected only a few times. The chain links TRBV7-2 to TRBJ2-1; 13 nucleotides match TRBD2. The CDR3 covers 17 residues. Germline assignment: CDR1 SGHTA and CDR2 FQGNSA. With V trimmed by 1 base and J by 10 bases, 10 bases remained unmatched. CDR3 nucleotides: TGTGCCAGCAGCTTAGGGGTGAGGACTAGCGGGAGTCGGGAGCAGTTCTTC. It encodes CASSLGVRTSGSREQFF.

In its sample, this clone was seen a few times. The chain has TRBV4-1 and TRBJ2-7; possibly TRBD2 for D (6 bases). The CDR3 loop spans 14 amino acids. V lost 1 base and J 7 bases, leaving 14 bases between the germline ends. The germline V gene has CDR1 MGHRA and CDR2 YSYEKL. This CDR3 is CASSQGRLSGEQYF. The CDR3 region has the DNA TGCGCCAGCAGCCAAGGTCGTCTGAGCGGGGAGCAGTACTTC.

This rearrangement joins TRBV5-6 to TRBJ2-7; the match to TRBD1 covers 8 bases. The V and J ends lost 2 bases and 1 base, in that order; junction bases with no gene match: 5. The CDR3 runs 15 residues. CDR1 is SGHDT and CDR2 is YYEEEE in the germline V gene. The CDR3 DNA is TGTGCCAGCAGCTTCGACAGGGGACTTTCCTACGAGCAGTACTTC. Translation: CASSFDRGLSYEQYF.

This clone was found once. The J gene is TRBJ2-7, the V gene TRBV2; the D gene could be TRBD1 or TRBD2 (5 bases each). Germline V gives CDR1 SNHLY, CDR2 FYNNEI. V was pared by 5 bases and J by 8 bases, with 13 bases between. CDR3 size: 12 residues. The CDR3 DNA is TGTGCCAGCAGTATAGGGACCACCAAGCAGTACTTC. This translates into CASSIGTTKQYF. Filled out from reference TRBV2 and TRBJ2-7, the complete variable domain reads EPEVTQTPSHQVTQMGQEVILRCVPISNHLYFYWYRQILGQKVEFLVSFYNNEISEKSEIFDDQFSVERPDGSNFTLKIRSTKLEDSAMYFCASSIGTTKQYFGPGTRLTVT.

CDR3 loop: CASSNNLEQYF. As DNA, the CDR3 is TGCGCCAGCAGCAATAACCTAGAGCAGTACTTC. The chain couples TRBV5-1 to TRBJ2-7; D remains ambiguous. Trimming took 4 bases from V and 7 from J, leaving 9 bases between them. The germline V gene encodes CDR1 SGHRS and CDR2 YFSETQ. This CDR3 spans 11 amino acids.

The rearrangement joins TRBV2 to TRBJ2-6; D not certain. Between the trimmed V and J ends, which lost 3 bases and 0 bases, there was a span of 9 bases. CDR3 length: 16 amino acids. The germline V gene encodes CDR1 SNHLY and CDR2 FYNNEI. The chain's CDR3 is CASSDYMGSGANVLTF. The CDR3 region has the DNA TGTGCCAGCAGTGATTATATGGGCTCTGGGGCCAACGTCCTGACTTTC.